This T cell receptor beta chain was identified during a study of Graves' ophthalmopathy and Graves' hyperthyroidism. RNA transcripts yielded amplified TCR beta CDR3 regions. In the first round, RT-PCR was carried out with HTBI primers, and a multiplex PCR formed the second round. TCRdb re-derived calls from the multiplex PCR reads in MiXCR, one entry per CDR3 protein. The sample records about 1.2 million distinct CDR3 sequences, roughly 35% being singletons. Trimming stripped 6 bases from V and 5 bases from J, with 16 bases between. Germline-derived CDR1 and CDR2 are SQVTM and ANQGSEA. The length of the CDR3 is 13 residues.

The sequence came from an adult man with Graves' hyperthyroidism. Input material: peripheral blood or thyroid tissue (not recorded which). The J gene is TRBJ2-5, the V gene TRBV29-1; weak D call: TRBD1 (7 bases). The CDR3 DNA is TGCAGCGTGCGGGACAGCCCTGCGGAGACCCAGTACTTC. It translates to CSVRDSPAETQYF. Drawing the rest from reference TRBV29-1 and TRBJ2-5, the complete variable domain is SAVISQKPSRDICQRGTSLTIQCQVDSQVTMMFWYRQQPGQSLTLIATANQGSEATYESGFVIDKFPISRPNLTFSTLTVSNMSPEDSSIYLCSVRDSPAETQYFGPGTRLLVL.